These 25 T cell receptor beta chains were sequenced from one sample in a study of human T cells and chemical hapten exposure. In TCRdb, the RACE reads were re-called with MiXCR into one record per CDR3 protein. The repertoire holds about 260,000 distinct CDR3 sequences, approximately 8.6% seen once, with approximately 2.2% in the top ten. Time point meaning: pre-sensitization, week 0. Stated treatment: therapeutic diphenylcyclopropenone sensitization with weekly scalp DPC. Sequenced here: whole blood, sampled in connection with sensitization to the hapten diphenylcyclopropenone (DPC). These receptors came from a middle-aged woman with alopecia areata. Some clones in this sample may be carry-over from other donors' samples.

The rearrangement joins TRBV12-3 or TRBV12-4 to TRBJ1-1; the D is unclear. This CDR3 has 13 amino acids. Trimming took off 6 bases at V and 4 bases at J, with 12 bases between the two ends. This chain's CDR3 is CASSSLDGTEAFF. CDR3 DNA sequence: TGTGCCAGCAGCAGCCTGGACGGCACTGAAGCTTTCTTT.

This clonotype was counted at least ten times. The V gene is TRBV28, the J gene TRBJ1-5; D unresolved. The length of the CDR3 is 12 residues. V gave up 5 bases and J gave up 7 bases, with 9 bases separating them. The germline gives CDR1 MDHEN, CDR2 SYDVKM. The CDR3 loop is CASSPPLQPQHF. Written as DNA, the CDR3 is TGTGCCAGCAGTCCCCCACTCCAGCCCCAGCATTTT.

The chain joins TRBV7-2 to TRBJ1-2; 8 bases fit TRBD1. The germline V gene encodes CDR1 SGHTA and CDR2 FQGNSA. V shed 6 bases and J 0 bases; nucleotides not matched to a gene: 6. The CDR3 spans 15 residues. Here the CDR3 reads CASSTGTGANYGYTF. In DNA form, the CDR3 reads TGTGCCAGCAGTACCGGGACAGGAGCTAACTATGGCTACACCTTC.

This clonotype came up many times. The CDR3 bases are TGCAGTGCCAGCCCGGGGGCGGGAGGGCCCAAGACCCAGTACTTC. It specifies CSASPGAGGPKTQYF. This chain uses TRBV20-1 with TRBJ2-5; 9 bases match TRBD2. This CDR3 region has 15 residues. Trimming took 6 bases from V and 6 from J; bases not matched to a gene: 14. Germline values: CDR1 DFQATT, CDR2 SNEGSKA (reference sequence).

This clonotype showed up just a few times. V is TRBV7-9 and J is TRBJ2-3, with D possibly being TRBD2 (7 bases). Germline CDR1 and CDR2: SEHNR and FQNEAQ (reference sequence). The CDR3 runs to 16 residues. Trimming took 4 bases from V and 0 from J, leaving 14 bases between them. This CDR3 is CASSSGGLQSTDTQYF. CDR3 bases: TGTGCCAGCAGCTCCGGGGGGCTACAAAGCACAGATACGCAGTATTTT.

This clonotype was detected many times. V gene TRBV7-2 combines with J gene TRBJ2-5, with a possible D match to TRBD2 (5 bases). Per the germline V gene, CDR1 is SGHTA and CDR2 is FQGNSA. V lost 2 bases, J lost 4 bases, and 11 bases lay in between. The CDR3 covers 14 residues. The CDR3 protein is CASSLNGRGETQYF. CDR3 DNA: TGTGCCAGCAGCTTAAATGGGAGAGGAGAGACCCAGTACTTC. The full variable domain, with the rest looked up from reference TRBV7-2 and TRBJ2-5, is GAGVSQSPSNKVTEKGKDVELRCDPISGHTALYWYRQSLGQGLEFLIYFQGNSAPDKSGLPSDRFSAERTGGSVSTLTIQRTQQEDSAVYLCASSLNGRGETQYFGPGTRLLVL.

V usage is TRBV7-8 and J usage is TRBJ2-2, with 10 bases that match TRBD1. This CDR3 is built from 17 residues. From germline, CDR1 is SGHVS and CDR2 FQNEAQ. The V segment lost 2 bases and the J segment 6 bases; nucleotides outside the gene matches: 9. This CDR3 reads CASSLTRDRGRPGELFF. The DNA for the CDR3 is TGTGCCAGCAGCTTAACCCGGGACAGGGGAAGACCCGGGGAGCTGTTTTTT. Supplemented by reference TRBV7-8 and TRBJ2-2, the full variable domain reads GAGVSQSPRYKVAKRGQDVALRCDPISGHVSLFWYQQALGQGPEFLTYFQNEAQLDKSGLPSDRFFAERPEGSVSTLKIQRTQQEDSAVYLCASSLTRDRGRPGELFFGEGSRLTVL.

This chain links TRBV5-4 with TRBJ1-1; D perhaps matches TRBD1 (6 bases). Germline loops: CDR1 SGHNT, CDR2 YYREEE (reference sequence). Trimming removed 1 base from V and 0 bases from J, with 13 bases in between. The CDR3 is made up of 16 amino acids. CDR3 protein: CASSLPGVLMNTEAFF. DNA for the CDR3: TGTGCCAGCAGCTTGCCAGGGGTCCTTATGAACACTGAAGCTTTCTTT.

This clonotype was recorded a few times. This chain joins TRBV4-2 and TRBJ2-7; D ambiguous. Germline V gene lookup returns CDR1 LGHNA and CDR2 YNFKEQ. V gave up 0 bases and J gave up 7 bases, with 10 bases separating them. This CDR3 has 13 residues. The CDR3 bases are TGTGCCAGCAGCCAAGATCCGGTGGATGAGCAGTACTTC. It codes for CASSQDPVDEQYF.

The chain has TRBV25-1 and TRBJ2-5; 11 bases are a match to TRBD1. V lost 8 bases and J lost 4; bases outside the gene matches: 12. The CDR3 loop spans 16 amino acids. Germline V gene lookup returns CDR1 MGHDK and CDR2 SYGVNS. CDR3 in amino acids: CASSPRTGGMGETQYF. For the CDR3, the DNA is TGTGCCAGCTCCCCCCGGACAGGGGGCATGGGAGAGACCCAGTACTTC.

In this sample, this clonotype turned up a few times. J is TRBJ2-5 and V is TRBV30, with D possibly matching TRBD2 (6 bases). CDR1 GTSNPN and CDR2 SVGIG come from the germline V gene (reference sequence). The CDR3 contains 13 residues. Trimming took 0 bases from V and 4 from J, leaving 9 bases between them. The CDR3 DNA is TGTGCCTGGAGTGTACAGGAGGGAGAGACCCAGTACTTC. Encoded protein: CAWSVQEGETQYF.

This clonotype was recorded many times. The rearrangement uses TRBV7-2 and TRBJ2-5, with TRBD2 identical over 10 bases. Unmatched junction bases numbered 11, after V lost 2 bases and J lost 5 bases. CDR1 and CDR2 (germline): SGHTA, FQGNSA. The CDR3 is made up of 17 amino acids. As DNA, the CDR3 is TGTGCCAGCAGCTTATACCCAGCGGGAGGGTCCGGGGAGACCCAGTACTTC. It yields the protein CASSLYPAGGSGETQYF.

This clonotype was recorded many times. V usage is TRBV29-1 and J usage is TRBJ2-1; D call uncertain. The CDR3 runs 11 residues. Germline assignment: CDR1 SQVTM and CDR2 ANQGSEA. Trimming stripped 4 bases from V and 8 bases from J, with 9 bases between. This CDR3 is CSVGRSYEQFF. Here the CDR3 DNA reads TGCAGCGTTGGACGCAGCTATGAGCAGTTCTTC.

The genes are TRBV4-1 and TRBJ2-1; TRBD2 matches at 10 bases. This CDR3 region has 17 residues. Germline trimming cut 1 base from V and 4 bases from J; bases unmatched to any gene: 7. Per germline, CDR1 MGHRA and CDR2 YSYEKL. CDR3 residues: CASSQVASGRAYNEQFF. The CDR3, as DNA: TGCGCCAGCAGCCAAGTCGCTAGCGGGAGAGCATACAATGAGCAGTTCTTC.

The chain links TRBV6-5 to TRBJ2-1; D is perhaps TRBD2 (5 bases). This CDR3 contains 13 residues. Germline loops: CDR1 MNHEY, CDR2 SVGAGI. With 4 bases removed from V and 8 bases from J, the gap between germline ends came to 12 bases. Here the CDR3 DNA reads TGTGCCAGCAGTTCCCCGGCGGGCGATGAGCAGTTCTTC. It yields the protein CASSSPAGDEQFF.

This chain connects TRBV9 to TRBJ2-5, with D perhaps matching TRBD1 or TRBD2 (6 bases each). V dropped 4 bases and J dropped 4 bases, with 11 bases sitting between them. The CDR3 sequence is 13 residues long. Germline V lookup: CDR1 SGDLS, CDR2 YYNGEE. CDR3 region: CASSLSGAETQYF. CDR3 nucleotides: TGTGCCAGCAGCCTCTCGGGGGCAGAGACCCAGTACTTC.

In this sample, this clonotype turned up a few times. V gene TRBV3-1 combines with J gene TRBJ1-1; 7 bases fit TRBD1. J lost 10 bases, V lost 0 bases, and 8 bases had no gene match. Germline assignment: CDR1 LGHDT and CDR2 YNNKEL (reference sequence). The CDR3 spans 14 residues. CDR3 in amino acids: CASSQDHQGGGAFF. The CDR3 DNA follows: TGTGCCAGCAGCCAAGATCATCAGGGGGGGGGAGCTTTCTTT.

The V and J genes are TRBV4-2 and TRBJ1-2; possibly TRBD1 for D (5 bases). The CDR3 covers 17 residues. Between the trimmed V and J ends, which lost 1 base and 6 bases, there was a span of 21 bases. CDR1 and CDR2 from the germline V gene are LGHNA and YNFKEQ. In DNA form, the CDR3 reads TGTGCCAGCAGCCAAGTTAACACAGGCCTCCTACTTAATGGCTACACCTTC. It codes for CASSQVNTGLLLNGYTF.

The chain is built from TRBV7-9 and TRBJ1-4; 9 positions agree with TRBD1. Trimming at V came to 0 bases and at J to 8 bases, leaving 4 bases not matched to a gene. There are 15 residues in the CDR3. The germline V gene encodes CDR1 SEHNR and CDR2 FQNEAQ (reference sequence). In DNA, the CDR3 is TGTGCCAGCAGCTTAGCTGGGACAGGGAAGGAAAAACTGTTTTTT. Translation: CASSLAGTGKEKLFF.

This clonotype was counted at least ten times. The CDR3 here is CASVGPRLGKNIQYF. CDR3 DNA sequence: TGTGCCAGCGTCGGTCCGCGGCTCGGCAAAAACATTCAGTACTTC. The chain joins TRBV7-8 to TRBJ2-4, with D hard to call. Germline CDR1 SGHVS, CDR2 FQNEAQ. V was clipped by 8 bases and J by 3 bases, with 17 bases between them. The CDR3 runs 15 residues.

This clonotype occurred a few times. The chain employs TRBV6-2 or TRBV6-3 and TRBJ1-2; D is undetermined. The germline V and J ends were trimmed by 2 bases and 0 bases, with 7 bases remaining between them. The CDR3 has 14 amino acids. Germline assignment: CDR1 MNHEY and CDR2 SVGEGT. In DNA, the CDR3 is TGTGCCAGCAGTTACGACCGAACTAACTATGGCTACACCTTC. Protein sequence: CASSYDRTNYGYTF.

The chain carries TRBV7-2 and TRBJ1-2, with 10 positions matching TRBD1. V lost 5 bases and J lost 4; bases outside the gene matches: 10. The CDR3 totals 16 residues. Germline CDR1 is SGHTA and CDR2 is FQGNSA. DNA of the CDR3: TGTGCCAGCAGCCCGAGACAGGGGGCGGACGGCTATGGCTACACCTTC. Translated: CASSPRQGADGYGYTF. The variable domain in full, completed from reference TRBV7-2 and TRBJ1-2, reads GAGVSQSPSNKVTEKGKDVELRCDPISGHTALYWYRQSLGQGLEFLIYFQGNSAPDKSGLPSDRFSAERTGGSVSTLTIQRTQQEDSAVYLCASSPRQGADGYGYTFGSGTRLTVV.

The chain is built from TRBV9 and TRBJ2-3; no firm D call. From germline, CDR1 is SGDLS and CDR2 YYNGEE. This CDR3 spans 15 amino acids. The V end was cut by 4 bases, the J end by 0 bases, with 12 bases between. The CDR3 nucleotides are TGTGCCAGCAGCCCCCGACCGGTCAGCACAGATACGCAGTATTTT. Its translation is CASSPRPVSTDTQYF.

This CDR3 is CASSPRPAGSSYEQYF. As DNA, the CDR3 is TGTGCCAGCAGCCCCCGGCCGGCGGGTAGCTCCTACGAGCAGTACTTC. The V and J genes are TRBV7-8 and TRBJ2-7, with D possibly TRBD2 on 5 matching bases. Trimming took 5 bases from V and 0 from J, leaving 17 bases between them. The germline CDR1 and CDR2 sequences are SGHVS and FQNEAQ. The CDR3 is 16 amino acids.

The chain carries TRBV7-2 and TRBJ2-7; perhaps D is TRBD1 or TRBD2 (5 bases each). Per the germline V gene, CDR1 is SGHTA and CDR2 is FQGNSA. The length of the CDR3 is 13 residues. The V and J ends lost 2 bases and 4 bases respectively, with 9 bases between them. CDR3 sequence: CASSLMGEYEQYF. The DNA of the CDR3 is TGTGCCAGCAGCTTAATGGGGGAATACGAGCAGTACTTC.